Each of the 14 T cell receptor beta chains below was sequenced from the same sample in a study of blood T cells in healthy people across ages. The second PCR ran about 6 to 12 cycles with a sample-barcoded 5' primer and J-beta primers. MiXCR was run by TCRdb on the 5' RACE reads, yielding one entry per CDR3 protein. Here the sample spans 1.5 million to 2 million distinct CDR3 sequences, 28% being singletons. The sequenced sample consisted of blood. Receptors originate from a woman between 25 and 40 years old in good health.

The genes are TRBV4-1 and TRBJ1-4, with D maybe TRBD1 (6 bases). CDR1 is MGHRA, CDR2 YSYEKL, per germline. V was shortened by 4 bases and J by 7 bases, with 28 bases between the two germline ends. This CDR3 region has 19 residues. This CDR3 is CASSLSQGLDQNKREKLFF. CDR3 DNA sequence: TGCGCCAGCAGCCTATCACAGGGTTTGGACCAGAACAAGCGTGAAAAACTGTTTTTT.

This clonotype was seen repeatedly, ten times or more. The CDR3: CSASHRGASGTQYF. The CDR3 nucleotides read TGCAGTGCTAGCCACAGGGGGGCGTCGGGGACCCAGTACTTC. This sequence joins TRBV20-1 and TRBJ2-5; 8 positions agree with TRBD1. CDR3 length: 14 amino acids. V shed 3 bases and J 7 bases; nucleotides not matched to a gene: 10. Germline CDR1 reads DFQATT; CDR2 reads SNEGSKA (reference sequence).

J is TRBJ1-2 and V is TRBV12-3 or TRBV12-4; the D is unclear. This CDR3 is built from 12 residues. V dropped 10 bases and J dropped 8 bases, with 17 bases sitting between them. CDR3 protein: CATTQQRSGYTF. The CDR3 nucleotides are TGTGCCACCACCCAACAACGATCGGGCTACACCTTC.

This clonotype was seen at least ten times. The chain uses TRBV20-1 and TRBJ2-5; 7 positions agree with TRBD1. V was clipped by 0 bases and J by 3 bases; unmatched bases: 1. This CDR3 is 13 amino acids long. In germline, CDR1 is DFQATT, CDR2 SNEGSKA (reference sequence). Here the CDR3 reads CSARDDREETQYF. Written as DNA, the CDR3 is TGCAGTGCTAGAGACGACAGGGAAGAGACCCAGTACTTC.

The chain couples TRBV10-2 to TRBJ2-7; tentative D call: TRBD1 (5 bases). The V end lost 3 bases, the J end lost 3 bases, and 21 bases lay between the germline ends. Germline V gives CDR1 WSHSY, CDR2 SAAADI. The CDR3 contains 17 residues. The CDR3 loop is CASSDIARQGFDYEQYF. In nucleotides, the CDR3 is TGCGCCAGCAGTGATATCGCTCGGCAGGGCTTTGACTACGAGCAGTACTTC.

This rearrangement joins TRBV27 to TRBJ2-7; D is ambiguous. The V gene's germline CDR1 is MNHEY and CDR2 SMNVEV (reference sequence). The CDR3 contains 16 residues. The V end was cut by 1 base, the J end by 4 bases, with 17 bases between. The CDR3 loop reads CASSLFPGRNEYEQYF. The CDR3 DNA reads TGTGCCAGCAGTTTATTCCCCGGACGAAACGAATACGAGCAGTACTTC.

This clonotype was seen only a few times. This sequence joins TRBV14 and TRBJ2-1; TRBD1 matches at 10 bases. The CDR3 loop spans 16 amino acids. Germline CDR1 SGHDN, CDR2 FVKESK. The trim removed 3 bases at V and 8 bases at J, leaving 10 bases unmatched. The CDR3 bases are TGTGCCAGCAGCCAGTATGTGGGACAGGGGTTCGATGAGCAGTTCTTC. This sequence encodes CASSQYVGQGFDEQFF.

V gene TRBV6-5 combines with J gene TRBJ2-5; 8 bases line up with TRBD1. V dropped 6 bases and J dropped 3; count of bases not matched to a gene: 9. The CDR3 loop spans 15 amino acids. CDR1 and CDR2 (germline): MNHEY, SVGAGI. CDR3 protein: CASSLGQGGEETQYF. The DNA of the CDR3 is TGTGCCAGCAGCCTCGGACAGGGTGGCGAAGAGACCCAGTACTTC.

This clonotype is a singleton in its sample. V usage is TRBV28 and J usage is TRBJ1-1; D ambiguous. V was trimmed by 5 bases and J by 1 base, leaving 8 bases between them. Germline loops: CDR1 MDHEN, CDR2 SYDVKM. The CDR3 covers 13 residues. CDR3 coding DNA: TGTGCCAGCAGTCATAGATCGAACACTGAAGCTTTCTTT. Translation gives CASSHRSNTEAFF.

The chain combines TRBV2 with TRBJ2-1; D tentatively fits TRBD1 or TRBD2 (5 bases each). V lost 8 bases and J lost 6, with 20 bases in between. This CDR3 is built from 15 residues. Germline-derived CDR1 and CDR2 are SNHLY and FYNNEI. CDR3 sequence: CASSYGAKPRNEQFF. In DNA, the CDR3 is TGTGCCAGCTCCTACGGGGCTAAACCCCGCAATGAGCAGTTCTTC.

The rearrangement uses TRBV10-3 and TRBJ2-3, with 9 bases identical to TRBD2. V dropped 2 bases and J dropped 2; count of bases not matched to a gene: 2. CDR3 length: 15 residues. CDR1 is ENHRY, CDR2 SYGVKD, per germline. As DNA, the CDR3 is TGTGCCATCAGTGAGGCTAGCGGGACCACAGATACGCAGTATTTT. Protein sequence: CAISEASGTTDTQYF.

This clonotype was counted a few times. The CDR3 protein is CATSRVKVSGRQETRYF. The CDR3 DNA reads TGTGCCACCAGCAGAGTGAAGGTTTCAGGGCGACAAGAGACCCGGTACTTC. The chain recombines TRBV15 with TRBJ2-7, with D possibly TRBD1 on 5 matching bases. The CDR3 loop spans 17 amino acids. Trimming cost V 1 base and J 12 bases, with 28 bases left between them. Germline-derived CDR1 and CDR2 are LNHNV and YYDKDF (reference sequence).

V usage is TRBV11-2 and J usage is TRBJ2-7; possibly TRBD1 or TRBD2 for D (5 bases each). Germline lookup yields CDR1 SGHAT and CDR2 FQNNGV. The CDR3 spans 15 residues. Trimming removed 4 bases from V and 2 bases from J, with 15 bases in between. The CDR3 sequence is CASSSDDTGPYEQYF. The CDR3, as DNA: TGTGCCAGCAGCTCAGACGACACGGGACCCTACGAGCAGTACTTC.

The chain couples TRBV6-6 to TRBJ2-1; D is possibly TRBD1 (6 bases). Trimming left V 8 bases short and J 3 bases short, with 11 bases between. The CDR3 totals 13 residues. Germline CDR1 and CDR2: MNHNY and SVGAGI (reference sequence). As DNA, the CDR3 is TGTGCCAGCCGGGACACTGTCTACAATGAGCAGTTCTTC. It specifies CASRDTVYNEQFF.